The 6 T cell receptor beta chains below come from one sample, sequenced in a study of beta chain features in type 1 diabetes. Study conclusions and caveats: Shortening of TCRB CDR3s, moderate but significant, appeared in all four CD4+ subsets of Type 1 diabetes patients.

These receptors have no known antigen. TCRB transcripts that were expressed got sequenced, as all of the isolated RNA had been reverse transcribed. Assay used: immunoSEQ multiplex PCR; TCRdb lists only in-frame clones, some missing. The repertoire includes 120,000 or so clones, roughly 15% of them detected once, and roughly 2.5% sits in the top ten. The sequenced sample consisted of central memory CD4+ T cells from blood. These receptors all come from a man aged 25 to 40 with type 1 diabetes.

This clone was observed a handful of times. V usage is TRBV9 and J usage is TRBJ2-7, with D unresolved. CDR3 length equals 12 residues. CDR1 and CDR2 from the germline V gene are SGDLS and YYNGEE. V gave up 3 bases and J gave up 6 bases, with 10 bases separating them. CDR3 amino acids: CASSADSGEQYF. The CDR3 nucleotides read TGTGCCAGCAGCGCCGACTCTGGCGAGCAGTACTTC.

This clone showed up just a few times. This chain joins TRBV9 and TRBJ2-7; no clear D gene. CDR3 size: 15 residues. V lost 0 bases, J lost 6 bases, and 16 bases lay in between. The germline CDR1 and CDR2 sequences are SGDLS and YYNGEE. The CDR3: CASSVAPTVSAEQYF. The CDR3 bases are TGTGCCAGCAGCGTAGCCCCAACAGTTTCTGCCGAGCAGTACTTC.

This clone has ten or more counts. The gene calls are TRBV6-1 and TRBJ2-1; 9 bases are shared with TRBD2. This CDR3 has 14 residues. Trimming at V came to 8 bases and at J to 3 bases, leaving 5 bases not matched to a gene. Germline V gives CDR1 MNHNS, CDR2 SASEGT. The CDR3 region has the DNA TGTGCCAGCGAGAGAGCGGGGGGCTACAATGAGCAGTTCTTC. Protein product: CASERAGGYNEQFF.

This clone was observed a single time. The chain is built from TRBV29-1 and TRBJ1-4, with D unresolved. The CDR3 is 12 amino acids. The germline V gene encodes CDR1 SQVTM and CDR2 ANQGSEA. Trimming took 7 bases from V and 7 from J, leaving 13 bases between them. The CDR3 spells CSAEGFGEKLFF. The CDR3 nucleotides read TGCAGCGCAGAGGGCTTTGGTGAAAAACTGTTTTTT.

To note about this clone: Other DNA sequences within the sample encode an identical CDR3. The rearrangement joins TRBV30 to TRBJ1-5; D possibly corresponds to TRBD1 (5 bases). The CDR3 covers 14 residues. Looked up from germline, CDR1 is GTSNPN and CDR2 is SVGIG (reference sequence). The V and J ends lost 0 bases and 7 bases respectively, with 13 bases between them. The CDR3 sequence: CAWSVSSGGQPQHF. The CDR3 coding sequence is TGTGCCTGGAGTGTATCCAGCGGGGGGCAGCCCCAGCATTTT.

The V call is TRBV6-5, the J call TRBJ2-1; 8 bases line up with TRBD1. The CDR3 totals 12 residues. Germline-derived CDR1 and CDR2 are MNHEY and SVGAGI. Trimming cost V 6 bases and J 9 bases; bases outside gene matches: 4. As DNA, the CDR3 is TGTGCCAGCAGGGGACAGGTAGTTGAGCAGTTCTTC. Translation gives CASRGQVVEQFF.